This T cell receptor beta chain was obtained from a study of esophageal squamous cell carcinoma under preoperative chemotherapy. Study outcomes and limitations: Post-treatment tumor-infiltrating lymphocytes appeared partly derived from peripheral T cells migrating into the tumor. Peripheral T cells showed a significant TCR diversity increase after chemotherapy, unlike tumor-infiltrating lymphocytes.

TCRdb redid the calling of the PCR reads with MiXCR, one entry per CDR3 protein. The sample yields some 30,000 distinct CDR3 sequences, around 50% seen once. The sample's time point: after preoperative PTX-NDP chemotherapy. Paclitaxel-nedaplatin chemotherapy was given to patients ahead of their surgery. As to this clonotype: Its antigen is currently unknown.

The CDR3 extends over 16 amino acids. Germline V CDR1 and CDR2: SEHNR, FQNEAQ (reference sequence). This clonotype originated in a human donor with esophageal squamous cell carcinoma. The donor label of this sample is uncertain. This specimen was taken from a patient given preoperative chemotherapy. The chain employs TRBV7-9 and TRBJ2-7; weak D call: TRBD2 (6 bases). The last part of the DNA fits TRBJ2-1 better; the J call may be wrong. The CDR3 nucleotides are TGTGCCAGCAGTGTACTCCGTAGCGGCTCCTACAATGAGCAGTTCTTC. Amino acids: CASSVLRSGSYNEQFF.